Following are 25 T cell receptor beta chains from one sample sequenced in a study of T cells in Graves' hyperthyroidism and ophthalmopathy (dated by TCRdb to the late 2010s). The method behind the library was multiplex PCR. Instrument used: Illumina HiSeq 2000. TCR beta CDR3 regions were amplified from RNA transcripts. A first-round RT-PCR of the TCR CDR3 used the HTBI primer set with the Qiagen OneStep RT-PCR kit. The public reads were run again by TCRdb, first through fastp at Q25 and then through MiXCR, and only productive beta chains were kept. Each CDR3 protein appears once, grouped with its most common genes and DNA. The sample data list roughly 500,000 distinct CDR3 sequences, and about 16% of these were observed just once. The ten largest make up approximately 32% of the sample. The sample comprised blood. Receptors originate from a woman aged 25 to 39 with Graves' ophthalmopathy.

The V gene is TRBV12-3 or TRBV12-4, the J gene TRBJ2-5, with TRBD2 matching over 10 bases. This CDR3 region has 16 residues. The J segment lost 4 bases and the V segment lost 2 bases, leaving 7 bases of the junction unmatched. CDR3 bases: TGTGCCAGCAGTTTAAGCCTAGCGGGAGTAATAGAGACCCAGTACTTC. Amino acids: CASSLSLAGVIETQYF.

This clonotype has ten or more counts. The rearrangement links TRBV6-2 or TRBV6-3 to TRBJ2-7; a possible D gene is TRBD2 (6 bases). The CDR3 extends over 16 amino acids. Germline CDR1 MNHEY, CDR2 SVGEGT. Trimming shortened V by 0 bases and J by 3 bases, and 15 bases separated the two germline ends. Here the CDR3 reads CASSYSGGAGHYEQYF. CDR3 coding DNA: TGTGCCAGCAGTTACTCGGGAGGTGCAGGCCACTACGAGCAGTACTTC.

This clonotype occurred a few times. The V gene is TRBV9, the J gene TRBJ2-2; a weak D match, TRBD1 (6 bases). This CDR3 spans 13 amino acids. In germline, CDR1 is SGDLS, CDR2 YYNGEE. The V gene lost 3 bases and the J gene lost 5 bases, with 8 bases spanning the gap. The CDR3: CASSDRVTGELFF. The CDR3 nucleotides are TGTGCCAGCAGCGACAGGGTTACCGGGGAGCTGTTTTTT.

A note on this clonotype: Being one base from a much bigger clone, this may be a read error. The missing conserved phenylalanine or tryptophan at the end of this CDR3 makes a read error likely. V usage is TRBV6-5 and J usage is TRBJ1-1, with TRBD1 matching 8 bases. Germline CDR1 reads MNHEY; CDR2 reads SVGAGI. There are 16 residues in the CDR3. Germline trimming cut 0 bases from V and 4 bases from J; bases unmatched to any gene: 7. Here the CDR3 reads CASSYSKTGEITEAFL. CDR3 coding DNA: TGTGCCAGCAGTTACTCGAAGACAGGGGAAATCACTGAAGCTTTCCTT.

The V and J genes are TRBV20-1 and TRBJ2-1; D may be TRBD2 (6 bases). Germline V gives CDR1 DFQATT, CDR2 SNEGSKA (reference sequence). V lost 0 bases, J lost 3 bases, and 12 bases lay in between. This CDR3 is 15 amino acids long. CDR3 in DNA: TGCAGTGCTAGAGATCTCGGGGGAAACTACAATGAGCAGTTCTTC. It yields the protein CSARDLGGNYNEQFF.

V is TRBV7-9 and J is TRBJ2-7, with TRBD1 as a possible D gene (5 bases). V lost 5 bases to trimming and J lost 5 bases, with 16 bases between them. The V gene's germline CDR1 is SEHNR and CDR2 FQNEAQ (reference sequence). The CDR3 sequence is 14 residues long. The CDR3 region is CASSRRQGRDEQYF. DNA of the CDR3: TGTGCCAGCAGCCGCCGGCAGGGTCGCGACGAGCAGTACTTC. The full variable domain, in which reference TRBV7-9 and TRBJ2-7 provide the parts outside the CDR3, is DTGVSQNPRHKITKRGQNVTFRCDPISEHNRLYWYRQTLGQGPEFLTYFQNEAQLEKSRLLSDRFSAERPKGSFSTLEIQRTEQGDSAMYLCASSRRQGRDEQYFGPGTRLTVT.

This clonotype appeared a few times. The V and J genes are TRBV7-8 and TRBJ2-5, with a possible D match to TRBD2 (5 bases). Germline loops: CDR1 SGHVS, CDR2 FQNEAQ. The V end lost 5 bases, the J end lost 2 bases, and 12 bases lay between the germline ends. This CDR3 region has 14 residues. The CDR3 sequence: CASSLRTRQETQYF. CDR3 in DNA: TGTGCCAGCAGCCTAAGGACTCGTCAAGAGACCCAGTACTTC.

This clonotype was observed a few times. The rearrangement joins TRBV20-1 to TRBJ1-1; 7 bases align to TRBD1. CDR1 and CDR2 (germline): DFQATT, SNEGSKA (reference sequence). After removal of 8 bases from V and 3 bases from J, the junction contained 6 bases not matched to a gene. The CDR3 is 12 amino acids. CDR3 nucleotides: TGCAGTATCAGGGGGAGTGACACTGAAGCTTTCTTT. Encoded protein: CSIRGSDTEAFF.

The rearrangement links TRBV7-9 to TRBJ1-5; D may be TRBD1 (5 bases). This CDR3 comprises 17 residues. Germline V gene lookup returns CDR1 SEHNR and CDR2 FQNEAQ (reference sequence). V dropped 1 base and J dropped 7 bases, with 20 bases sitting between them. The DNA for the CDR3 is TGTGCCAGCAGCTTAGATCAGGGAACGAGCCGGGACCAGCCCCAGCATTTT. Encoded protein: CASSLDQGTSRDQPQHF.

The sample holds a few counts of this clonotype. The chain has TRBV14 and TRBJ2-1; 7 bases are shared with TRBD2. Germline V gene lookup returns CDR1 SGHDN and CDR2 FVKESK. V dropped 4 bases and J dropped 2; count of bases not matched to a gene: 20. This CDR3 region has 20 residues. CDR3 nucleotide sequence: TGTGCCAGCAGCCCGGAAACCCCAGGCCTAGCGGAATACACCTACAATGAGCAGTTCTTC. It translates to CASSPETPGLAEYTYNEQFF. Combining the CDR3 with reference TRBV14 and TRBJ2-1 gives the whole variable domain EAGVTQFPSHSVIEKGQTVTLRCDPISGHDNLYWYRRVMGKEIKFLLHFVKESKQDESGMPNNRFLAERTGGTYSTLKVQPAELEDSGVYFCASSPETPGLAEYTYNEQFFGPGTRLTVL.

This clonotype was detected ten times or more. This chain joins TRBV6-5 and TRBJ2-1, with a tentative D call TRBD2 (5 bases). Germline values: CDR1 MNHEY, CDR2 SVGAGI. V was trimmed by 1 base and J by 3 bases, leaving 7 bases between them. This CDR3 comprises 14 residues. CDR3 region: CASSYLTSYNEQFF. The CDR3 DNA follows: TGTGCCAGCAGTTACTTAACTAGCTACAATGAGCAGTTCTTC.

The rearrangement uses TRBV5-1 and TRBJ2-2, with D unclear. The V gene's germline CDR1 is SGHRS and CDR2 YFSETQ. V was pared by 4 bases and J by 0 bases, with 13 bases between. The CDR3 has 16 amino acids. CDR3 DNA sequence: TGCGCCAGCAGCATGGGTGAAAGCGCGAACACCGGGGAGCTGTTTTTT. Protein sequence: CASSMGESANTGELFF.

The rearrangement uses TRBV5-1 and TRBJ2-7, with TRBD2 as a possible D gene (6 bases). The CDR3 spans 13 residues. Germline assignment: CDR1 SGHRS and CDR2 YFSETQ. V was clipped by 3 bases and J by 2 bases, with 9 bases between them. CDR3 residues: CASSSGSPYEQYF. DNA for the CDR3: TGCGCCAGCAGCTCCGGGAGCCCCTACGAGCAGTACTTC.

The rearrangement joins TRBV28 to TRBJ2-1, with 8 positions matching TRBD2. V lost 5 bases and J lost 7; bases outside the gene matches: 4. Germline V gene data show CDR1 as MDHEN and CDR2 as SYDVKM. The CDR3 has 13 residues. The CDR3 loop reads CASSSGRQNEQFF. In DNA form, the CDR3 reads TGTGCCAGCAGTAGCGGGAGACAAAATGAGCAGTTCTTC.

This clonotype was seen many times. The chain has TRBV7-9 and TRBJ2-5; possibly TRBD2 for D (6 bases). Trimming removed 5 bases from V and 5 bases from J, with 15 bases in between. Per germline, CDR1 SEHNR and CDR2 FQNEAQ (reference sequence). CDR3 length equals 14 residues. CDR3 in amino acids: CASSPRAGLETQYF. Here the CDR3 DNA reads TGTGCCAGCAGCCCTCGGGCGGGGCTGGAGACCCAGTACTTC.

This clonotype was detected many times. DNA for the CDR3: TGTGCCAGCAGTTTTTTTCGGGGGTACACTGAAGCTTTCTTT. Translated: CASSFFRGYTEAFF. The chain joins TRBV12-3 or TRBV12-4 to TRBJ1-1; the D gene is possibly TRBD1 (5 bases). The CDR3 extends over 14 amino acids. Trimming cost V 3 bases and J 3 bases, with 11 bases left between them.

This clonotype occurred many times. V and J are TRBV7-9 and TRBJ1-1; D is possibly TRBD1 (6 bases). Deletions cut 5 bases from V and 3 bases from J, with 13 bases between. The CDR3 runs 14 residues. CDR1 and CDR2 (germline): SEHNR, FQNEAQ (reference sequence). CDR3 in DNA: TGTGCCAGCAGCATACAGGGTGCGTACACTGAAGCTTTCTTT. Translated, it gives CASSIQGAYTEAFF. The complete variable domain, with remaining parts taken from reference TRBV7-9 and TRBJ1-1, reads DTGVSQNPRHKITKRGQNVTFRCDPISEHNRLYWYRQTLGQGPEFLTYFQNEAQLEKSRLLSDRFSAERPKGSFSTLEIQRTEQGDSAMYLCASSIQGAYTEAFFGQGTRLTVV.

This clonotype was detected a few times. The chain has TRBV7-9 and TRBJ2-7; D is unclear. This CDR3 spans 13 amino acids. V lost 6 bases, J lost 5 bases, and 14 bases lay in between. The germline CDR1 and CDR2 sequences are SEHNR and FQNEAQ (reference sequence). The CDR3 nucleotides read TGTGCCAGCAGTTTCGGATCCGGCAACGAGCAGTACTTC. Its protein product is CASSFGSGNEQYF.

This clonotype was counted at least ten times. The rearrangement uses TRBV4-2 and TRBJ1-2; tentative D call: TRBD1 (5 bases). The CDR3 runs to 13 residues. The V and J ends lost 2 bases and 8 bases respectively, with 12 bases between them. From germline, CDR1 is LGHNA and CDR2 YNFKEQ. DNA of the CDR3: TGTGCCAGCAGCCAATCGGGGCGTGGAGGCTACACCTTC. Amino acid sequence: CASSQSGRGGYTF.

This clonotype has at least ten counts. The chain employs TRBV6-1 and TRBJ2-7; D not certain. Germline V gene data show CDR1 as MNHNS and CDR2 as SASEGT. This CDR3 contains 15 residues. V was trimmed by 4 bases and J by 3 bases, leaving 16 bases between them. The CDR3 spells CASSGAWGTIYEQYF. CDR3 nucleotides: TGTGCCAGCAGTGGGGCCTGGGGAACTATCTACGAGCAGTACTTC.

The table lists this clonotype with many counts. The chain has TRBV4-3 and TRBJ2-1; unclear D gene. CDR3 length: 14 residues. From germline, CDR1 is LGHNA and CDR2 YSLEER. V lost 0 bases and J 4 bases, leaving 7 bases between the germline ends. CDR3 in DNA: TGCGCCAGCAGCCAAGATCGGCAGTACAATGAGCAGTTCTTC. This translates into CASSQDRQYNEQFF.

This clonotype was seen ten or more times. The V gene is TRBV15, the J gene TRBJ2-1; 8 bases align to TRBD2. Germline CDR1 LNHNV, CDR2 YYDKDF (reference sequence). The V and J ends lost 0 bases and 5 bases, in that order; junction bases with no gene match: 9. This CDR3 spans 17 amino acids. The CDR3 DNA is TGTGCCACCAGCAGAGATTTGTACAGCGGGAGTGACAATGAGCAGTTCTTC. Its protein is CATSRDLYSGSDNEQFF. Using reference TRBV15 and TRBJ2-1 for the parts outside the CDR3, the full variable domain is DAMVIQNPRYQVTQFGKPVTLSCSQTLNHNVMYWYQQKSSQAPKLLFHYYDKDFNNEADTPDNFQSRRPNTSFCFLDIRSPGLGDTAMYLCATSRDLYSGSDNEQFFGPGTRLTVL.

This clonotype was seen at least ten times. The chain recombines TRBV10-1 with TRBJ2-5, with 13 bases fitting TRBD2. Losses at the gene ends were 8 bases for V and 2 bases for J; bases not matched to a gene: 8. Per the germline V gene, CDR1 is WNHNN and CDR2 is SYGVQD (reference sequence). This CDR3 region has 16 residues. The CDR3 DNA sequence: TGCGCCAGCTCTCCGGGACTAGCGGGAAATCAAGAGACCCAGTACTTC. Translated: CASSPGLAGNQETQYF.

This clonotype occurred many times. V and J are TRBV6-2 or TRBV6-3 and TRBJ2-6; 7 bases are a match to TRBD1. The CDR3 consists of 15 residues. V shed 5 bases, J shed 4 bases, and the junction held 5 bases outside the gene matches. CDR1 is MNHEY, CDR2 SVGEGT, per germline. CDR3 coding DNA: TGTGCCAGCAGTCACAGGGGACACGGGGCCAACGTCCTGACTTTC. This sequence encodes CASSHRGHGANVLTF.

The table lists this clonotype with a few counts. The genes are TRBV4-3 and TRBJ2-7, with TRBD2 matching 8 bases. This CDR3 is 15 amino acids long. The V and J ends lost 0 bases and 4 bases, in that order; junction bases with no gene match: 5. Looked up from germline, CDR1 is LGHNA and CDR2 is YSLEER. For the CDR3, the DNA is TGCGCCAGCAGCCAAGATTGGACTAGCAAATACGAGCAGTACTTC. Residues: CASSQDWTSKYEQYF.